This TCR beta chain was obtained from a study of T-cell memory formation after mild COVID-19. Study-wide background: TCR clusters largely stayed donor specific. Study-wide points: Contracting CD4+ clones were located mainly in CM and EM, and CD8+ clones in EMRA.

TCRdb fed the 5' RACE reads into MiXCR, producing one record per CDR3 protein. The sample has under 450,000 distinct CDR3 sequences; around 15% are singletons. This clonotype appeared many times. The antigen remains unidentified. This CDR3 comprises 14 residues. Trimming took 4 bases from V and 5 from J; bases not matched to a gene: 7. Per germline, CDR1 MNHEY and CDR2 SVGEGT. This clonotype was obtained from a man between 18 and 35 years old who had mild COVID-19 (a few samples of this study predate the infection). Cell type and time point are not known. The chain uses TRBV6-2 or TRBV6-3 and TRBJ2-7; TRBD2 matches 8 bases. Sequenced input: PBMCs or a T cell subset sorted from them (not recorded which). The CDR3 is CASSWRGDLDEQYF. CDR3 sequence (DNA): TGTGCCAGCAGTTGGCGGGGGGACCTCGACGAGCAGTACTTC.